This T cell receptor beta chain derives from a study of T cells in Graves' hyperthyroidism and ophthalmopathy. Study results and limitations: Clonotypes that were expanded in thyroid above 0.001 mostly appeared in blood too.

There are a few counts of this clonotype. Its antigen is as yet unknown. The CDR3 is 16 amino acids. V lost 5 bases to trimming and J lost 0 bases, with 13 bases between them. The germline V gene has CDR1 SGHAT and CDR2 FQNNGV. RNA transcripts provided the source from which TCR beta CDR3 regions were amplified. The HTBI set primed first-round TCR CDR3 RT-PCR. TCRdb reanalysed the multiplex PCR reads using MiXCR and keeps one entry per CDR3 protein. Of under 700,000 distinct CDR3 sequences in the sample, over 15% are singletons; the top ten hold about 18%. Source material: blood. The V call is TRBV11-2, the J call TRBJ2-2; D is tentatively TRBD1 or TRBD2 (6 bases each). The receptor comes from a young woman with Graves' hyperthyroidism. CDR3 coding DNA: TGTGCCAGCAGCCAAGACAGGACTACGAACACCGGGGAGCTGTTTTTT. Its protein is CASSQDRTTNTGELFF.